The rows below give T cell receptor beta chains drawn from one sample of a study of T cell responses to AZD1222 COVID-19 vaccine. This table comes from immunoSEQ multiplex PCR, and its TCRdb copy is limited to in-frame clones, with some not included. Among over 100,000 clones listed, 84% were seen once. Sequences were derived from peripheral blood, sampled on day 0 of AZD1222 vaccination. The receptors originated from an adult in good health. Each CDR3 is given with its conserved first and last residue. The D gene is left open where the match is weak. The listing skips clone size in some rows; elsewhere it reads once, few, many or a size class.

clone_size	j_call	v_call	d_call	cdr3_length	cdr3_nt	cdr3_aa
.	TRBJ1-2	TRBV25-1	.	13	TGTGCCAGCAGTGACTTTTCCGCGGGGGGCTACACCTTC	CASSDFSAGGYTF
.	TRBJ2-2	TRBV3-1/TRBV3-2	TRBD2	17	TGTGCCAGCAGCCGAACTACTGGCGGGAGTTTGTCCGGGGAGCTGTTTTTT	CASSRTTGGSLSGELFF
.	TRBJ1-6	TRBV19	.	15	TGTGCCAGTAGTCCCGCCGACAGCTATAATTCACCCCTCCACTTT	CASSPADSYNSPLHF
.	TRBJ2-5	TRBV18	.	13	TGTGCCAGCTCACCCGCCCAGAAAGAGACCCAGTACTTC	CASSPAQKETQYF
.	TRBJ2-3	TRBV3-1/TRBV3-2	TRBD2	16	TGTGCCAGCAGTCGGACTAGCGGGAGTCGGTCAGATACGCAGTATTTT	CASSRTSGSRSDTQYF
.	TRBJ2-5	TRBV11-3	TRBD1	17	TGTGCCAGCAGCTTACGTAACTACCGGGACAGTCAAGAGACCCAGTACTTC	CASSLRNYRDSQETQYF
.	TRBJ1-2	TRBV27	.	14	TGTGCCAGCAGTTTATATGGCAGTAACTATGGCTACACCTTC	CASSLYGSNYGYTF
.	TRBJ1-2	TRBV10-3	.	13	TGTGCCATCAGTGAGTCAGGAGATTATGGCTACACCTTC	CAISESGDYGYTF
.	TRBJ1-1	TRBV30	.	11	TGTGCCTGGAGCAGAACCCCCGGGGCTTTCTTT	CAWSRTPGAFF
few	TRBJ1-3	TRBV3-1/TRBV3-2	.	11	TGTGCCAGCAGTTGGGGAAACACCATATATTTT	CASSWGNTIYF
once	TRBJ1-2	TRBV6-4	.	18	TGTGCCAGCAGTGACTCGAGTCGTATCGGGCAGGGAATCCGAGGCTACACCTTC	CASSDSSRIGQGIRGYTF
.	TRBJ2-7	TRBV28	.	13	TGTGCCAGCAGTTTAGGCAGGTCACTCGAGCAGTACTTC	CASSLGRSLEQYF